The 23 T cell receptor beta chains below all came from one sample that was sequenced in a study of OX40 agonist ivuxolimab in advanced cancers. Here immunoSEQ multiplex PCR was the method, and the copy in TCRdb shows in-frame clones only, minus some. The table has some 10,000 clones, roughly 86% seen once. The specimen comprised CD4+ or CD8+ T cells sorted from blood, sampled in a trial of the OX40 agonist ivuxolimab. Every receptor here comes from an adult with an advanced solid tumor such as melanoma, head and neck, liver or kidney cancer.

V usage is TRBV9 and J usage is TRBJ2-1, with 13 bases matching TRBD2. Losses at the gene ends were 4 bases for V and 10 bases for J; bases not matched to a gene: 11. Germline V lookup: CDR1 SGDLS, CDR2 YYNGEE. This CDR3 is 16 amino acids long. The CDR3 region has the DNA TGTGCCAGCAGCAAACCCCGGACTAGCGGGGGCGGGGAGCAGTTCTTC. Protein sequence: CASSKPRTSGGGEQFF.

The chain employs TRBV30 and TRBJ2-7, with no clear D. This CDR3 has 13 amino acids. Per the germline V gene, CDR1 is GTSNPN and CDR2 is SVGIG (reference sequence). V shed 2 bases and J shed 2 bases, with 10 bases lying between them. CDR3 loop: CAWSYDITYEQYF. The DNA of the CDR3 is TGTGCCTGGAGTTATGACATTACCTACGAGCAGTACTTC.

The chain employs TRBV14 and TRBJ1-2; perhaps TRBD1 as D (5 bases). Germline CDR1 is SGHDN and CDR2 is FVKESK. The CDR3 runs to 14 residues. Trimming pared 4 bases from V and 4 bases from J, leaving 13 bases between. The CDR3 DNA reads as TGTGCCAGCAGCCCCTTAGGGGACGCCTATGGCTACACCTTC. Protein product: CASSPLGDAYGYTF. The variable domain in full, with the rest retrieved from reference TRBV14 and TRBJ1-2, is EAGVTQFPSHSVIEKGQTVTLRCDPISGHDNLYWYRRVMGKEIKFLLHFVKESKQDESGMPNNRFLAERTGGTYSTLKVQPAELEDSGVYFCASSPLGDAYGYTFGSGTRLTVV.

V and J are TRBV5-4 and TRBJ2-3; D call uncertain. Trimming took 3 bases from V and 6 from J, leaving 8 bases between them. The CDR3 sequence is 12 residues long. Germline V gene lookup returns CDR1 SGHNT and CDR2 YYREEE (reference sequence). The CDR3 DNA reads as TGTGCCAGCAGCTGGTACCCGGATACGCAGTATTTT. It yields the protein CASSWYPDTQYF.

This chain uses TRBV27 with TRBJ1-5; D may be TRBD1 (5 bases). This CDR3 has 14 residues. CDR1 is MNHEY and CDR2 is SMNVEV in the germline V gene (reference sequence). Trimming removed 2 bases at V and 3 bases at J, with 8 bases between. CDR3 sequence reads: CASSLGHTNQPQHF. The DNA for the CDR3 is TGTGCCAGCAGTTTAGGACACACCAATCAGCCCCAGCATTTT.

The chain links TRBV29-1 to TRBJ2-7; weak D call: TRBD1 (6 bases). V was clipped by 6 bases and J by 1 base, with 13 bases between them. The CDR3 has 13 residues. The germline gives CDR1 SQVTM, CDR2 ANQGSEA. CDR3 sequence: CSVRTVDSYEQYF. DNA of the CDR3: TGCAGCGTGAGGACAGTAGATTCCTACGAGCAGTACTTC.

This sequence joins TRBV27 and TRBJ2-1; D gene unclear. The CDR3 loop spans 13 amino acids. Trimming removed 6 bases from V and 5 bases from J, with 11 bases in between. Germline CDR1 is MNHEY and CDR2 is SMNVEV (reference sequence). For the CDR3, the DNA is TGTGCCAGCAGCCCCTGGGTCAACAATGAGCAGTTCTTC. Amino acids: CASSPWVNNEQFF.

The chain links TRBV7-6 to TRBJ2-3; D is unresolved. CDR3 size: 14 residues. Looked up from germline, CDR1 is SGHVS and CDR2 is FNYEAQ. Trimming stripped 5 bases from V and 2 bases from J, with 11 bases between. The CDR3 DNA follows: TGTGCCAGCAGCCGTCGAAGTACCACAGATACGCAGTATTTT. It specifies CASSRRSTTDTQYF.

The V call is TRBV19, the J call TRBJ2-1; 10 nucleotides agree with TRBD2. Germline V lookup: CDR1 LNHDA, CDR2 SQIVND (reference sequence). The CDR3 spans 15 residues. V was pared by 1 base and J by 5 bases, with 2 bases of the junction left unmatched. CDR3 nucleotide sequence: TGTGCCAGTAGTATAGGGACTAGCGGCAACAATGAGCAGTTCTTC. Protein product: CASSIGTSGNNEQFF.

The rearrangement links TRBV10-2 to TRBJ1-3; D remains unclear. Germline V gives CDR1 WSHSY, CDR2 SAAADI. This CDR3 is built from 16 residues. With 6 bases removed from V and 1 base from J, the gap between germline ends came to 16 bases. In DNA form, the CDR3 reads TGCGCCAGCAGCGATCTTCCGGGAGCGTCTGGAAACACCATATATTTT. As protein: CASSDLPGASGNTIYF.

CDR3 in DNA: TGTGCCAGCAGCTTGGAGGAGCTGAGCTACGAGCAGTACTTC. This codes for CASSLEELSYEQYF. The chain is built from TRBV5-6 and TRBJ2-7; D ambiguous. Trimming stripped 0 bases from V and 3 bases from J, with 10 bases between. This CDR3 has 14 amino acids. From germline, CDR1 is SGHDT and CDR2 YYEEEE.

In its sample, this clone was seen once. The V gene is TRBV15, the J gene TRBJ1-2; D gene unclear. The CDR3 totals 12 residues. Trimming stripped 0 bases from V and 3 bases from J, with 2 bases between. Germline V gives CDR1 LNHNV, CDR2 YYDKDF (reference sequence). The CDR3 DNA is TGTGCCACCAGCAGAGAAGACTATGGCTACACCTTC. Its protein product is CATSREDYGYTF.

This chain joins TRBV11-2 and TRBJ2-7, with TRBD2 as a possible D gene (5 bases). V was trimmed by 1 base and J by 0 bases, leaving 10 bases between them. The germline V gene has CDR1 SGHAT and CDR2 FQNNGV. CDR3 length equals 15 residues. Written as DNA, the CDR3 is TGTGCCAGCAGCTTAGGAGGTGGGAGCTCCTACGAGCAGTACTTC. Protein: CASSLGGGSSYEQYF.

The chain combines TRBV5-1 with TRBJ1-2; D not certain. The germline CDR1 and CDR2 sequences are SGHRS and YFSETQ. The CDR3 has 14 residues. V lost 0 bases to trimming and J lost 1 base, with 7 bases between them. The CDR3 reads CASSLDLINYGYTF. Here the CDR3 DNA reads TGCGCCAGCAGCTTGGATTTGATTAACTATGGCTACACCTTC.

The sample holds one count of this clone. The chain uses TRBV15 and TRBJ2-5, with TRBD2 identical over 8 bases. CDR3 length equals 12 residues. From germline, CDR1 is LNHNV and CDR2 YYDKDF (reference sequence). Trimming cost V 9 bases and J 0 bases; bases outside gene matches: 0. CDR3 loop: CATSGDQETQYF. In nucleotides, the CDR3 is TGTGCCACTAGCGGGGACCAAGAGACCCAGTACTTC.

The rearrangement links TRBV6-1 to TRBJ2-3, with 8 positions matching TRBD2. The V gene end was trimmed by 3 bases and the J gene end by 2 bases; junction bases not matched to a gene: 7. The CDR3 contains 16 residues. Germline CDR1 MNHNS, CDR2 SASEGT. Here the CDR3 DNA reads TGTGCCAGCAGTGAGGGGGAGGGACTAGTCACAGATACGCAGTATTTT. Translating it yields CASSEGEGLVTDTQYF.

The chain is built from TRBV29-1 and TRBJ2-3; 11 nucleotides match TRBD2. Losses at the gene ends were 6 bases for V and 2 bases for J; bases not matched to a gene: 7. CDR3 size: 15 residues. Germline V CDR1 and CDR2: SQVTM, ANQGSEA. The CDR3 DNA follows: TGCAGCGTCGCAGGGACTAGCGGCTACACAGATACGCAGTATTTT. It yields the protein CSVAGTSGYTDTQYF.

This chain uses TRBV2 with TRBJ2-7, with D unresolved. Trimming took off 7 bases at V and 4 bases at J, with 17 bases between the two ends. Germline V gives CDR1 SNHLY, CDR2 FYNNEI. The CDR3 has 14 residues. The CDR3 DNA is TGTGCCAGCACCTTAGTAGGCGGTGGGTACGAGCAGTACTTC. It translates to CASTLVGGGYEQYF.

This clone has only one observation. The genes are TRBV27 and TRBJ2-5; D is perhaps TRBD1 (6 bases). Germline CDR1 is MNHEY and CDR2 is SMNVEV (reference sequence). CDR3 length: 15 amino acids. The V end was cut by 5 bases, the J end by 5 bases, with 18 bases between. The CDR3 DNA is TGTGCCAGCAGTCCACTCTTACAGGGTTGGGAGACCCAGTACTTC. Protein sequence: CASSPLLQGWETQYF.

The rearrangement uses TRBV4-1 and TRBJ2-7, with D hard to call. V lost 2 bases, J lost 3 bases, and 11 bases lay in between. Germline V gene lookup returns CDR1 MGHRA and CDR2 YSYEKL. CDR3 length: 14 amino acids. CDR3 protein: CASSQYDGFYEQYF. DNA for the CDR3: TGCGCCAGCAGCCAATACGACGGATTCTACGAGCAGTACTTC.

This chain uses TRBV6-5 with TRBJ2-4, with D perhaps matching TRBD2 (5 bases). Germline CDR1 is MNHEY and CDR2 is SVGAGI. Trimming left V 0 bases short and J 7 bases short, with 13 bases between. The CDR3 consists of 15 residues. This chain's CDR3 is CASSYSFPGLNIQYF. In DNA, the CDR3 is TGTGCCAGCAGTTACTCGTTCCCAGGACTTAACATTCAGTACTTC.

The chain couples TRBV29-1 to TRBJ2-1, with 11 bases aligning to TRBD2. The CDR3 extends over 14 amino acids. Germline loops: CDR1 SQVTM, CDR2 ANQGSEA. The trim removed 5 bases at V and 10 bases at J, leaving 10 bases unmatched. CDR3: CSVFTSGRVQEQFF. The CDR3 DNA follows: TGCAGCGTTTTTACTAGCGGGAGAGTACAGGAGCAGTTCTTC.

V usage is TRBV2 and J usage is TRBJ2-3, with 7 nucleotides matching TRBD2. Germline CDR1 reads SNHLY; CDR2 reads FYNNEI. Trimming took 5 bases from V and 1 from J; bases not matched to a gene: 6. This CDR3 spans 15 amino acids. The CDR3 bases are TGTGCCAGCAGTCCGGCTAGCGGTCGCACAGATACGCAGTATTTT. It translates to CASSPASGRTDTQYF.